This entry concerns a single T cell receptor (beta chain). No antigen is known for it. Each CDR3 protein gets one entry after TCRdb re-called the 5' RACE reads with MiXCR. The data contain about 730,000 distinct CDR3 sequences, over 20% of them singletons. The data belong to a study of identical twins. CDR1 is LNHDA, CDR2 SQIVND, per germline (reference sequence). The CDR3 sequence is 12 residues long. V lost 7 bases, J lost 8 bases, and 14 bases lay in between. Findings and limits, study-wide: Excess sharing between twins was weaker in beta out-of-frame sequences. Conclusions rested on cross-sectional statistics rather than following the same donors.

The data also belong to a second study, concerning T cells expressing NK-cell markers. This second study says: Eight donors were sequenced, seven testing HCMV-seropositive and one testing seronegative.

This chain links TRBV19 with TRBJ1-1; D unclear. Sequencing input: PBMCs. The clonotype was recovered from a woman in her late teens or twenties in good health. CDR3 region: CASTTAAEEAFF. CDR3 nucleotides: TGTGCCAGTACCACGGCTGCCGAGGAAGCTTTCTTT.